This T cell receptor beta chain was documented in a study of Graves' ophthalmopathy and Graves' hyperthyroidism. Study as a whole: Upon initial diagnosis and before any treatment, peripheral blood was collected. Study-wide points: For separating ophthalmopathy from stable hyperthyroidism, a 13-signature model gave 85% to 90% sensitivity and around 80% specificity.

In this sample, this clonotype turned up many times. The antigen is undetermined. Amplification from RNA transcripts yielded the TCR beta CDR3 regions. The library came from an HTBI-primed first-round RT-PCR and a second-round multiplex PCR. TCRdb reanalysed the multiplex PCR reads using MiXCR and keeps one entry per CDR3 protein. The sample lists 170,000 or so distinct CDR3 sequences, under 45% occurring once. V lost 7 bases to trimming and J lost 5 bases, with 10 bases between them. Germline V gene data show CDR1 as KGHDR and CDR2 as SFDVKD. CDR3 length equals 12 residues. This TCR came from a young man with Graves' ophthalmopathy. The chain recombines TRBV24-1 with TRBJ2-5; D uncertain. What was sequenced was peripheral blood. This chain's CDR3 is CATRGDRETQYF. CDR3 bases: TGTGCCACCAGGGGCGACCGGGAGACCCAGTACTTC.